These T cell receptor beta chains were read from a single sample in a study of shared clonotypes between healthy human individuals. TCRdb's copy holds only in-frame clones and misses some; the assay was immunoSEQ multiplex PCR. The data contain about 2.3 million clones, 85% to 95% of them seen just once; the ten biggest clones take up 0.37%. Material: naive CD4+ T cells from PBMCs. The receptors were sampled from a man in his late teens or twenties in good health. Some clones in this sample may be carry-over from other donors' samples. Both conserved end residues are part of each CDR3. Each record gives: CDR3 protein, CDR3 DNA, V gene, clone size, J gene, D gene. D genes are given only for firm matches. Clone size appears in some rows only: once, few, many, or a class for an expanded clone.

cdr3_aa: CASSIGGTPYGYTF; cdr3_nt: TGTGCCAGTAGTATAGGGGGCACCCCCTATGGCTACACCTTC; v_call: TRBV19; clone_size: -; j_call: TRBJ1-2; d_call: -
cdr3_aa: CASSPQGAGSYEQYF; cdr3_nt: TGCGCCAGCAGCCCCCAAGGAGCCGGATCCTACGAGCAGTACTTC; v_call: TRBV5-1; clone_size: -; j_call: TRBJ2-7; d_call: -
cdr3_aa: CASSQASSGSVNEQYF; cdr3_nt: TGCGCCAGCAGCCAAGCGTCTAGCGGGAGTGTCAACGAGCAGTACTTC; v_call: TRBV4-1; clone_size: -; j_call: TRBJ2-7; d_call: TRBD2
cdr3_aa: CASRLRTGREKLFF; cdr3_nt: TGTGCCAGCAGGCTCCGGACAGGGAGGGAAAAACTGTTTTTT; v_call: TRBV6-5; clone_size: -; j_call: TRBJ1-4; d_call: TRBD1
cdr3_aa: CASSLATAGNYNEQFF; cdr3_nt: TGTGCCAGCAGCTTGGCCACGGCAGGGAACTACAATGAGCAGTTCTTC; v_call: TRBV5-8; clone_size: -; j_call: TRBJ2-1; d_call: -
cdr3_aa: CSAGKTATNEKLFF; cdr3_nt: TGCAGCGCAGGAAAGACGGCTACTAATGAAAAACTGTTTTTT; v_call: TRBV29-1; clone_size: -; j_call: TRBJ1-4; d_call: -
cdr3_aa: CASSLVGAVTGYTF; cdr3_nt: TGTGCCAGCAGCTTAGTCGGGGCAGTGACGGGCTACACCTTC; v_call: TRBV7-9; clone_size: -; j_call: TRBJ1-2; d_call: -
cdr3_aa: CASSEAPRGYEQYF; cdr3_nt: TGTGCCAGCAGTGAAGCACCCAGGGGGTACGAGCAGTACTTC; v_call: TRBV6-1; clone_size: -; j_call: TRBJ2-7; d_call: TRBD1
cdr3_aa: CASRPGLAGFTQYF; cdr3_nt: TGTGCCAGCCGACCGGGACTAGCGGGATTCACGCAGTATTTT; v_call: TRBV19; clone_size: -; j_call: TRBJ2-3; d_call: TRBD2
cdr3_aa: CASSLEGLVLNTGELFF; cdr3_nt: TGTGCCAGCAGCTTAGAGGGACTAGTCCTGAACACCGGGGAGCTGTTTTTT; v_call: TRBV7-9; clone_size: -; j_call: TRBJ2-2; d_call: TRBD2
cdr3_aa: CASSFAPERELFF; cdr3_nt: TGTGCCAGCAGCTTCGCCCCGGAGAGGGAGCTGTTTTTT; v_call: TRBV7-2; clone_size: -; j_call: TRBJ2-2; d_call: -
cdr3_aa: CASSLLGNTDTQYF; cdr3_nt: TGTGCCAGCAGCTTACTCGGAAACACAGATACGCAGTATTTT; v_call: TRBV7-3; clone_size: -; j_call: TRBJ2-3; d_call: -
cdr3_aa: CASSQREGTYNEQFF; cdr3_nt: TGTGCCAGCAGCCAGCGGGAGGGTACCTACAATGAGCAGTTCTTC; v_call: TRBV11-2; clone_size: -; j_call: TRBJ2-1; d_call: TRBD2
cdr3_aa: CASRLNRGGQETQYF; cdr3_nt: TGTGCCAGCAGATTGAACAGGGGGGGCCAAGAGACCCAGTACTTC; v_call: TRBV2; clone_size: -; j_call: TRBJ2-5; d_call: -
cdr3_aa: CASSLAQLAGGLLF; cdr3_nt: TGCGCCAGCAGCTTAGCACAACTAGCGGGAGGCTTGCTCTTC; v_call: TRBV5-1; clone_size: once; j_call: TRBJ2-1; d_call: TRBD2
cdr3_aa: CASSYPGTGRLTEAFF; cdr3_nt: TGTGCCAGCAGTTACCCCGGGACAGGGCGGCTGACTGAAGCTTTCTTT; v_call: TRBV6-6; clone_size: -; j_call: TRBJ1-1; d_call: TRBD1
cdr3_aa: CASFARVDEQFF; cdr3_nt: TGTGCCAGCTTCGCCCGCGTTGATGAGCAGTTCTTC; v_call: TRBV28; clone_size: -; j_call: TRBJ2-1; d_call: -
cdr3_aa: CASRAPETGNTEAFF; cdr3_nt: TGTGCCAGCAGGGCACCAGAGACAGGGAACACTGAAGCTTTCTTT; v_call: TRBV6-5; clone_size: -; j_call: TRBJ1-1; d_call: -
cdr3_aa: CASSGRAGARGQYF; cdr3_nt: TGTGCCAGCAGTGGGCGAGCGGGGGCCCGGGGGCAGTACTTC; v_call: TRBV6-5; clone_size: -; j_call: TRBJ2-7; d_call: TRBD2
cdr3_aa: CASSGGAEAFF; cdr3_nt: TGTGCCAGCAGCGGTGGCGCTGAAGCTTTCTTT; v_call: TRBV9; clone_size: -; j_call: TRBJ1-1; d_call: -
cdr3_aa: CASSLGANTEAFF; cdr3_nt: TGTGCCAGCAGCTTAGGAGCGAACACTGAAGCTTTCTTT; v_call: TRBV7-3; clone_size: -; j_call: TRBJ1-1; d_call: -
cdr3_aa: CASSVGQGALGDIQYF; cdr3_nt: TGTGCCAGCAGCGTAGGGCAGGGGGCTCTAGGGGACATTCAGTACTTC; v_call: TRBV9; clone_size: -; j_call: TRBJ2-4; d_call: TRBD1
cdr3_aa: CASSYNEKLFF; cdr3_nt: TGTGCCAGCAGTTATAATGAAAAACTGTTTTTT; v_call: TRBV28; clone_size: few; j_call: TRBJ1-4; d_call: -
cdr3_aa: CASSGLAGTGELFF; cdr3_nt: TGTGCCAGTAGTGGACTAGCGGGAACCGGGGAGCTGTTTTTT; v_call: TRBV19; clone_size: -; j_call: TRBJ2-2; d_call: TRBD2